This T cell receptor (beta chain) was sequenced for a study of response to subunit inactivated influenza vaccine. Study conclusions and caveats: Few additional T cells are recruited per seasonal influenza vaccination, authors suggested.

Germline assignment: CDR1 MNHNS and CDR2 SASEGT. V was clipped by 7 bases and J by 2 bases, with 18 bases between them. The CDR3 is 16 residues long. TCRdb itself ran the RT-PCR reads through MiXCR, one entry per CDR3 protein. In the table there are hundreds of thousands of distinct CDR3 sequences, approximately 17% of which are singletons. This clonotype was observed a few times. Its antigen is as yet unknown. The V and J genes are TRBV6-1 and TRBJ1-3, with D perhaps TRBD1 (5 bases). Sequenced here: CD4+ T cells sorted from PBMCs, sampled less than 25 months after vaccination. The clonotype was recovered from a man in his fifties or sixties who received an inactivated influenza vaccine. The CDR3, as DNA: TGTGCCAGCAAATGGGTAGGGGACGGCGCTGGAAACACCATATATTTT. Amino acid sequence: CASKWVGDGAGNTIYF.